This entry lists 16 T cell receptor beta chains sequenced from one sample in a study of cytomegalovirus exposure and HLA in healthy donors. The assay was immunoSEQ multiplex PCR, and TCRdb's table has in-frame clones only and misses some. The sample carries 130,000 or so clones, more than 75% recorded once. The sequenced material came from PBMCs. The receptors stem from a woman in her twenties or thirties in good health and CMV-seronegative.

This clone was counted only a few times. The rearrangement uses TRBV9 and TRBJ1-6, with D unresolved. The CDR3 is 9 residues long. Trimming took 7 bases from V and 10 from J, leaving 3 bases between them. CDR1 and CDR2 (germline): SGDLS, YYNGEE. This chain's CDR3 is CASGSPLHF. For the CDR3, the DNA is TGTGCCAGCGGCTCACCCCTCCACTTT. The full variable domain, in which reference TRBV9 and TRBJ1-6 provide the parts outside the CDR3, is DSGVTQTPKHLITATGQRVTLRCSPRSGDLSVYWYQQSLDQGLQFLIQYYNGEERAKGNILERFSAQQFPDLHSELNLSSLELGDSALYFCASGSPLHFGNGTRLTVT.

The genes are TRBV7-2 and TRBJ1-5; a weak D match, TRBD1 (6 bases). Deletions cut 1 base from V and 0 bases from J, with 19 bases between. The CDR3 has 19 residues. In germline, CDR1 is SGHTA, CDR2 FQGNSA. The CDR3 loop reads CASSLVGQGRPYSNQPQHF. The DNA of the CDR3 is TGTGCCAGCAGCTTAGTAGGGCAGGGGCGACCATATAGCAATCAGCCCCAGCATTTT.

The chain joins TRBV29-1 to TRBJ1-1, with 7 bases identical to TRBD1. CDR1 and CDR2 (germline): SQVTM, ANQGSEA. The CDR3 has 13 amino acids. V was pared by 2 bases and J by 4 bases, with 4 bases of the junction left unmatched. The CDR3 region has the DNA TGCAGCGTTGAATATGCAGGGGGCACTGAAGCTTTCTTT. Amino acids: CSVEYAGGTEAFF.

The chain has TRBV5-1 and TRBJ1-2; 9 nucleotides align to TRBD1. This CDR3 is 14 amino acids long. The V gene's germline CDR1 is SGHRS and CDR2 YFSETQ. V shed 0 bases, J shed 4 bases, and the junction held 1 base outside the gene matches. The CDR3 here is CASSLGQGVYGYTF. CDR3 in DNA: TGCGCCAGCAGCTTGGGACAGGGGGTCTATGGCTACACCTTC.

This clone was seen a handful of times. The chain combines TRBV11-3 with TRBJ1-5; 12 bases align to TRBD1. With V trimmed by 7 bases and J by 3 bases, 13 bases remained unmatched. Germline V gives CDR1 SGHNT, CDR2 YENEEA. The CDR3 is 18 residues long. CDR3 sequence reads: CASNQIPGQGAVNQPQHF. The CDR3 nucleotides read TGTGCCAGCAACCAAATCCCGGGACAGGGGGCGGTCAATCAGCCCCAGCATTTT.

The gene calls are TRBV5-1 and TRBJ2-7; TRBD1 might be the D (5 bases). The V and J ends lost 0 bases and 3 bases respectively, with 7 bases between them. CDR3 size: 13 residues. Germline V gene sequence: CDR1 SGHRS, CDR2 YFSETQ. The CDR3 loop is CASSLGQYYEQYF. The CDR3 nucleotides read TGCGCCAGCAGCTTGGGACAGTACTACGAGCAGTACTTC.

V usage is TRBV9 and J usage is TRBJ1-1; no reliable D call. This CDR3 contains 13 residues. V lost 4 bases and J 1 base, leaving 8 bases between the germline ends. Germline values: CDR1 SGDLS, CDR2 YYNGEE. CDR3 coding DNA: TGTGCCAGCAGCCAGGCCGGGAACACTGAAGCTTTCTTT. Translating gives CASSQAGNTEAFF. The full variable domain, completed using reference TRBV9 and TRBJ1-1, is DSGVTQTPKHLITATGQRVTLRCSPRSGDLSVYWYQQSLDQGLQFLIQYYNGEERAKGNILERFSAQQFPDLHSELNLSSLELGDSALYFCASSQAGNTEAFFGQGTRLTVV.

This chain connects TRBV7-8 to TRBJ1-1, with 9 positions matching TRBD1. Germline CDR1 and CDR2: SGHVS and FQNEAQ. The trim removed 4 bases at V and 5 bases at J, leaving 8 bases unmatched. The length of the CDR3 is 15 residues. CDR3 amino acids: CASSYLQGAQTEAFF. The CDR3 DNA reads as TGTGCCAGCAGCTACTTACAGGGGGCGCAGACTGAAGCTTTCTTT.

This clone was picked up a small number of times. The chain carries TRBV7-9 and TRBJ1-2; D might be TRBD1 (5 bases). The V end lost 5 bases, the J end lost 0 bases, and 10 bases lay between the germline ends. Germline CDR1 reads SEHNR; CDR2 reads FQNEAQ (reference sequence). The CDR3 has 14 amino acids. The CDR3: CASSHDSANYGYTF. CDR3 nucleotides: TGTGCCAGCAGCCACGACAGCGCTAACTATGGCTACACCTTC.

The V call is TRBV10-3, the J call TRBJ2-1; 10 bases fit TRBD1. After removal of 2 bases from V and 10 bases from J, the junction contained 11 bases not matched to a gene. The CDR3 covers 16 residues. CDR1 is ENHRY, CDR2 SYGVKD, per germline. The CDR3 sequence: CAISERRGQGEGEQFF. In DNA, the CDR3 is TGTGCCATCAGTGAGCGCCGAGGACAGGGGGAGGGAGAGCAGTTCTTC.

This chain connects TRBV6-5 to TRBJ2-7, with 8 positions matching TRBD2. The CDR3 totals 15 residues. V lost 0 bases and J lost 4; bases outside the gene matches: 5. Per germline, CDR1 MNHEY and CDR2 SVGAGI. The CDR3 region is CASSYSTSGTYEQYF. CDR3 bases: TGTGCCAGCAGTTACTCAACTAGCGGAACATACGAGCAGTACTTC.

The genes are TRBV27 and TRBJ1-2; 7 positions agree with TRBD1. The trim removed 5 bases at V and 5 bases at J, leaving 5 bases unmatched. The germline V gene has CDR1 MNHEY and CDR2 SMNVEV (reference sequence). The CDR3 runs to 13 residues. CDR3 DNA: TGTGCCAGCAGTCAAACAGGGGTGTATGGCTACACCTTC. It specifies CASSQTGVYGYTF.

The chain uses TRBV27 and TRBJ1-3; no clear D gene. The CDR3 loop spans 15 amino acids. Trimming cost V 3 bases and J 2 bases, with 11 bases left between them. CDR1 and CDR2 (germline): MNHEY, SMNVEV (reference sequence). The CDR3 here is CASSFRQAPGNTIYF. CDR3 in DNA: TGTGCCAGCAGTTTTCGGCAGGCCCCTGGAAACACCATATATTTT.

This sequence joins TRBV30 and TRBJ1-1, with TRBD1 matching over 7 bases. The V gene end was trimmed by 5 bases and the J gene end by 4 bases; junction bases not matched to a gene: 7. This CDR3 spans 13 amino acids. The V gene's germline CDR1 is GTSNPN and CDR2 SVGIG (reference sequence). CDR3 in amino acids: CAWDRQGGTEAFF. The CDR3 DNA reads as TGTGCCTGGGATAGACAGGGAGGCACTGAAGCTTTCTTT.

In this sample, this clone turned up a few times. The chain uses TRBV5-1 and TRBJ2-7; TRBD2 matches at 13 bases. Germline loops: CDR1 SGHRS, CDR2 YFSETQ. The CDR3 consists of 15 residues. V dropped 5 bases and J dropped 5; count of bases not matched to a gene: 7. CDR3 bases: TGCGCCAGCAGGGAGAATGGACTAGCGGGGGACGAGCAGTACTTC. Residues: CASRENGLAGDEQYF.

CDR3 loop: CASSLSRLAGGAREDTQYF. The CDR3, as DNA: TGTGCCAGCAGTTTATCTAGACTAGCGGGGGGAGCTCGGGAAGATACGCAGTATTTT. This sequence joins TRBV27 and TRBJ2-3; TRBD2 matches 13 bases. The CDR3 loop spans 19 amino acids. V shed 0 bases, J shed 5 bases, and the junction held 11 bases outside the gene matches. The germline gives CDR1 MNHEY, CDR2 SMNVEV (reference sequence).